The 28 T cell receptor beta chains in this list originate from one sample, sequenced in a study. TCRdb independently ran MiXCR on the 5' RACE reads; one entry per CDR3 protein. The table records roughly 46,000 distinct CDR3 sequences, roughly 28% of them present only once. Sequencing was carried out using naive CD4+ T cells sorted from blood. The subset denotes: naive CD4+ T cells, CD4+CD45RA+CD25-. Receptors were obtained from a female donor with breast cancer.

By frequency in the sample, this clonotype is medium-sized (0.01 to 0.1%). This rearrangement joins TRBV10-3 to TRBJ2-1; D gene unclear. Germline V gene sequence: CDR1 ENHRY, CDR2 SYGVKD. Trimming cost V 2 bases and J 8 bases, with 7 bases left between them. The length of the CDR3 is 12 residues. CDR3 protein: CAISEVVDEQFF. In DNA form, the CDR3 reads TGTGCCATCAGTGAGGTAGTCGATGAGCAGTTCTTC.

Comments on this clonotype: This may be a read error: a much more frequent sequence differs by one nucleotide. V is TRBV7-8 and J is TRBJ2-6; 8 nucleotides line up with TRBD2. The ends lost 5 bases at V and 0 bases at J; junction bases unmatched: 9. Looked up from germline, CDR1 is SGHVS and CDR2 is FQNEAQ. This CDR3 is 18 amino acids long. CDR3 nucleotides: TGTGCCAGCAGCCTACCGGGACTAGGCCTCTCTGGGGCCAACGTCCTGACTTTC. This translates into CASSLPGLGLSGANVLTF.

The rearrangement links TRBV7-3 to TRBJ2-3, with D perhaps TRBD1 or TRBD2 (5 bases each). The CDR3 length is 16 residues. Trimming took 1 base from V and 5 from J, leaving 16 bases between them. Per germline, CDR1 SGHTA and CDR2 FQGTGA. The CDR3 DNA follows: TGTGCCAGCAGCTTAATACATGGGGGAGTACAAGATACGCAGTATTTT. Translating gives CASSLIHGGVQDTQYF. Full variable domain (remainder filled in from reference TRBV7-3 and TRBJ2-3): GAGVSQTPSNKVTEKGKYVELRCDPISGHTALYWYRQSLGQGPEFLIYFQGTGAADDSGLPNDRFFAVRPEGSVSTLKIQRTERGDSAVYLCASSLIHGGVQDTQYFGPGTRLTVL.

The chain joins TRBV29-1 to TRBJ2-2; D gene uncertain. V shed 2 bases and J shed 0 bases, with 16 bases lying between them. This CDR3 is 17 amino acids long. The germline CDR1 and CDR2 sequences are SQVTM and ANQGSEA. The CDR3 reads CSVESPNSRPNTGELFF. For the CDR3, the DNA is TGCAGCGTTGAAAGCCCCAATTCCAGACCGAACACCGGGGAGCTGTTTTTT.

This clonotype was seen a handful of times. CDR3 in amino acids: CASSPRTVNFSGNTIYF. CDR3 sequence (DNA): TGTGCCAGCAGCCCGAGGACGGTGAACTTCTCTGGAAACACCATATATTTT. The chain employs TRBV5-6 and TRBJ1-3, with D unclear. The CDR3 contains 17 residues. Germline assignment: CDR1 SGHDT and CDR2 YYEEEE. Trimming left V 4 bases short and J 0 bases short, with 17 bases between.

This clonotype was observed a handful of times. The chain uses TRBV6-1 and TRBJ2-1; D possibly uses TRBD1 or TRBD2 (6 bases each). Trimming removed 3 bases from V and 11 bases from J, with 14 bases in between. The CDR3 has 13 amino acids. The germline CDR1 and CDR2 sequences are MNHNS and SASEGT. The DNA of the CDR3 is TGTGCCAGCAGTGATTCGCGCGGGACACAGCAGTTCTTC. Translated, it gives CASSDSRGTQQFF.

This clonotype was observed a handful of times. The chain carries TRBV5-4 and TRBJ2-6; D is possibly TRBD1 (5 bases). This CDR3 is built from 15 residues. V lost 5 bases to trimming and J lost 2 bases, with 11 bases between them. The germline gives CDR1 SGHNT, CDR2 YYREEE (reference sequence). CDR3 in amino acids: CASRRAGTGANVLTF. The DNA of the CDR3 is TGTGCCAGCAGACGAGCAGGGACTGGGGCCAACGTCCTGACTTTC.

The chain recombines TRBV20-1 with TRBJ2-5; D gene ambiguous. The CDR3 is made up of 10 amino acids. The germline V gene encodes CDR1 DFQATT and CDR2 SNEGSKA (reference sequence). Trimming took off 2 bases at V and 5 bases at J, with 3 bases between the two ends. The CDR3 sequence: CSARWETQYF. The CDR3 DNA reads TGCAGTGCTAGATGGGAGACCCAGTACTTC.

This clonotype was detected a few times. The genes are TRBV29-1 and TRBJ2-2, with D possibly being TRBD1 (6 bases). V was cut by 6 bases and J by 2 bases, with 13 bases left in between. Germline values: CDR1 SQVTM, CDR2 ANQGSEA. CDR3 size: 14 residues. The CDR3: CSVQGTLNTGELFF. CDR3 nucleotide sequence: TGCAGCGTCCAAGGGACACTAAACACCGGGGAGCTGTTTTTT.

This clonotype was seen a handful of times. The J gene is TRBJ2-3, the V gene TRBV5-6; D may be TRBD1 (6 bases). Germline V lookup: CDR1 SGHDT, CDR2 YYEEEE. The V and J ends lost 0 bases and 5 bases respectively, with 19 bases between them. CDR3 length: 17 residues. The CDR3 DNA is TGTGCCAGCAGCTTGGAACCTGCCCGACAGGCCCGAGATACGCAGTATTTT. It codes for CASSLEPARQARDTQYF.

J is TRBJ2-3 and V is TRBV20-1, with TRBD2 identical over 10 bases. Germline CDR1 and CDR2: DFQATT and SNEGSKA (reference sequence). V dropped 2 bases and J dropped 0; count of bases not matched to a gene: 5. The CDR3 sequence is 16 residues long. CDR3 sequence (DNA): TGCAGTGCTAGAACGCTAGCGGGAGAGAGCACAGATACGCAGTATTTT. Its protein is CSARTLAGESTDTQYF.

The chain recombines TRBV4-1 with TRBJ2-7, with D unclear. This CDR3 contains 15 residues. The germline CDR1 and CDR2 sequences are MGHRA and YSYEKL. The V end lost 1 base, the J end lost 0 bases, and 10 bases lay between the germline ends. The CDR3 nucleotides are TGCGCCAGCAGCCAAGGCGACCGGATCTCCTACGAGCAGTACTTC. It is translated as CASSQGDRISYEQYF.

This sequence joins TRBV20-1 and TRBJ1-1; D unresolved. CDR1 DFQATT and CDR2 SNEGSKA come from the germline V gene (reference sequence). CDR3 length: 15 amino acids. Trimming pared 0 bases from V and 1 base from J, leaving 12 bases between. In DNA, the CDR3 is TGCAGTGCTAGAGATTACGAACAAACGAACACTGAAGCTTTCTTT. Translation: CSARDYEQTNTEAFF.

This clonotype was detected ten times or more. The chain employs TRBV20-1 and TRBJ2-7, with TRBD1 identical over 7 bases. The V gene's germline CDR1 is DFQATT and CDR2 SNEGSKA (reference sequence). The CDR3 is 14 amino acids. Trimming removed 5 bases from V and 0 bases from J; junction bases left unmatched: 7. This CDR3 is CSAHRDSNSYEQYF. The DNA for the CDR3 is TGCAGTGCTCACCGGGACAGTAACTCCTACGAGCAGTACTTC.

About this clonotype: This may be a read error: a much more frequent sequence differs by one nucleotide. The chain recombines TRBV6-2 or TRBV6-3 with TRBJ2-5, with D perhaps matching TRBD2 (5 bases). The V gene's germline CDR1 is MNHEY and CDR2 SVGEGT. The CDR3 extends over 14 amino acids. This CDR3 reads CASSYSPSLEAQYF. In DNA form, the CDR3 reads TGTGCCAGCAGTTACTCTCCTAGCTTAGAGGCCCAGTACTTC.

This sequence joins TRBV6-2 or TRBV6-3 and TRBJ1-1, with no clear D. This CDR3 has 15 amino acids. V gave up 2 bases and J gave up 1 base, with 11 bases separating them. Germline V gives CDR1 MNHEY, CDR2 SVGEGT. CDR3 loop: CASSYPPWKNTEAFF. DNA of the CDR3: TGTGCCAGCAGTTACCCGCCTTGGAAGAACACTGAAGCTTTCTTT.

In its sample, this clonotype was seen many times. The rearrangement joins TRBV6-5 to TRBJ2-3; TRBD2 aligns across 7 bases. Germline lookup yields CDR1 MNHEY and CDR2 SVGAGI. The CDR3 contains 14 residues. V lost 2 bases, J lost 8 bases, and 7 bases stayed unmatched. CDR3 bases: TGTGCCAGCAGTTACCGGGGGGAGAAGCGTACGCAGTATTTT. It encodes CASSYRGEKRTQYF.

This clonotype was seen a few times. The V gene is TRBV5-1, the J gene TRBJ2-1, with a weak D call TRBD2 (6 bases). Germline values: CDR1 SGHRS, CDR2 YFSETQ. CDR3 length equals 16 residues. Trimming took 1 base from V and 0 from J, leaving 11 bases between them. The CDR3 region has the DNA TGCGCCAGCAGCTTGTTAGCGGCACGCTCCTACAATGAGCAGTTCTTC. Its protein is CASSLLAARSYNEQFF.

The chain employs TRBV4-3 and TRBJ2-7; tentative D call: TRBD2 (6 bases). This CDR3 contains 14 residues. Germline CDR1 LGHNA, CDR2 YSLEER. V was trimmed by 1 base and J by 3 bases, leaving 10 bases between them. As DNA, the CDR3 is TGCGCCAGCAGCCAAGGGCGGGACGGCTACGAGCAGTACTTC. This translates into CASSQGRDGYEQYF.

The CDR3 bases are TGTGCCAGCAGCGTTATCTCTGGGGCCAACGTCCTGACTTTC. Residues: CASSVISGANVLTF. V gene TRBV9 combines with J gene TRBJ2-6; no firm D call. The germline V gene has CDR1 SGDLS and CDR2 YYNGEE. V lost 2 bases and J lost 0, with 3 bases in between. This CDR3 contains 14 residues.

The V and J genes are TRBV7-2 and TRBJ1-3; D remains ambiguous. The germline CDR1 and CDR2 sequences are SGHTA and FQGNSA. V was pared by 5 bases and J by 9 bases, with 11 bases between. The CDR3 has 12 residues. CDR3 DNA: TGTGCCAGCAGCCCGCGCCTTGGCACCATATATTTT. Its translation is CASSPRLGTIYF.

This clonotype appeared a few times. The chain uses TRBV12-3 or TRBV12-4 and TRBJ2-1; the D gene could be TRBD1 or TRBD2 (5 bases each). The CDR3 has 16 residues. Trimming removed 6 bases at V and 6 bases at J, with 21 bases between. CDR3 sequence reads: CASSPRERWGSNEQFF. The CDR3 coding sequence is TGTGCCAGCAGCCCCCGAGAGCGGTGGGGGTCCAATGAGCAGTTCTTC.

The J gene is TRBJ2-2, the V gene TRBV12-3 or TRBV12-4; D is perhaps TRBD2 (5 bases). The V gene lost 6 bases and the J gene lost 0 bases, with 11 bases spanning the gap. The CDR3 is 15 residues long. Here the CDR3 DNA reads TGTGCCAGCAGACCAAGGAGGTCGAACACCGGGGAGCTGTTTTTT. This translates into CASRPRRSNTGELFF.

This clonotype was detected ten times or more. The chain recombines TRBV3-1 with TRBJ2-5; no firm D call. Trimming shortened V by 0 bases and J by 10 bases, and 12 bases separated the two germline ends. The CDR3 runs 13 residues. The germline gives CDR1 LGHDT, CDR2 YNNKEL (reference sequence). CDR3 residues: CASSQDRPADQYF. As DNA, the CDR3 is TGTGCCAGCAGCCAAGATCGACCAGCCGACCAGTACTTC.

As regards this clonotype: With a much larger clone just one base away, this may be a read error. The gene calls are TRBV5-1 and TRBJ2-4; 7 bases are shared with TRBD2. Germline CDR1 SGHRS, CDR2 YFSETQ. This CDR3 comprises 15 residues. Unmatched junction bases numbered 11, after V lost 0 bases and J lost 11 bases. The CDR3 coding sequence is TGCGCCAGCAGCTTGGTAGGACGGGGAGGGGACTTTCAGTACTTC. This gives the protein CASSLVGRGGDFQYF.

This clonotype is medium-sized. This sequence joins TRBV6-1 and TRBJ2-7, with 7 positions matching TRBD1. The J segment lost 4 bases and the V segment lost 10 bases, leaving 7 bases of the junction unmatched. This CDR3 has 12 residues. Germline V CDR1 and CDR2: MNHNS, SASEGT. The DNA of the CDR3 is TGTGCCACCGGGACAGATTATTACGAGCAGTACTTC. It encodes CATGTDYYEQYF.

The chain recombines TRBV12-3 or TRBV12-4 with TRBJ2-7, with D tentatively TRBD1 (6 bases). The V end lost 5 bases, the J end lost 6 bases, and 14 bases lay between the germline ends. This CDR3 spans 13 amino acids. The CDR3 sequence: CASSGTGFGEQYF. The CDR3 DNA reads TGTGCCAGCAGTGGAACAGGGTTTGGCGAGCAGTACTTC.

This clonotype was detected a few times. As DNA, the CDR3 is TGTGCCGGCGGCCCTCCTTGGGGCAATCAGCCCCAGCATTTT. Translated: CAGGPPWGNQPQHF. V is TRBV15 and J is TRBJ1-5; D call uncertain. CDR3 length: 14 residues. The germline gives CDR1 LNHNV, CDR2 YYDKDF (reference sequence). Trimming cost V 11 bases and J 2 bases, with 16 bases left between them.